Each of the 14 T cell receptor beta chains below was sequenced from the same sample in a study of glioma-infiltrating T cells after dendritic cell vaccination. Generated by immunoSEQ multiplex PCR, the TCRdb table keeps only in-frame clones and is missing some. This table has some 100,000 clones, 70% to 90% appearing once. Source: blood, taken before dendritic cell vaccination. These receptors all come from a human donor with glioblastoma.

This clone appeared a few times. The CDR3: CASQRWVAERETQYF. The CDR3 region has the DNA TGCGCCAGCCAAAGATGGGTAGCGGAGAGAGAGACCCAGTACTTC. The chain couples TRBV4-1 to TRBJ2-5; D is perhaps TRBD2 (6 bases). V was clipped by 8 bases and J by 4 bases, with 20 bases between them. This CDR3 region has 15 residues. Germline CDR1 is MGHRA and CDR2 is YSYEKL.

V is TRBV7-9 and J is TRBJ2-5, with 7 bases matching TRBD1. CDR3 length equals 15 residues. V shed 1 base and J 0 bases; nucleotides not matched to a gene: 2. Germline assignment: CDR1 SEHNR and CDR2 FQNEAQ (reference sequence). CDR3 DNA sequence: TGTGCCAGCAGCTTAGGGACAGGCAACCAAGAGACCCAGTACTTC. It codes for CASSLGTGNQETQYF.

The chain links TRBV11-2 to TRBJ2-7; TRBD2 matches at 14 bases. The V segment lost 4 bases and the J segment 3 bases; nucleotides outside the gene matches: 14. Germline V CDR1 and CDR2: SGHAT, FQNNGV. This CDR3 comprises 19 residues. The CDR3 DNA is TGTGCCAGCAGCTACCACCCGGGACTAGCGGGGGACCCCAACTACGAGCAGTACTTC. Its protein product is CASSYHPGLAGDPNYEQYF.

The J gene is TRBJ2-3, the V gene TRBV9; a weak D match, TRBD2 (5 bases). CDR3 size: 17 residues. Germline V CDR1 and CDR2: SGDLS, YYNGEE. V lost 3 bases to trimming and J lost 2 bases, with 19 bases between them. The CDR3 bases are TGTGCCAGCAGCGCCTCCCCGGTCCGGGGTTACACAGATACGCAGTATTTT. Amino acid sequence: CASSASPVRGYTDTQYF.

The chain is built from TRBV5-1 and TRBJ2-1; 8 bases match TRBD2. V dropped 2 bases and J dropped 4; count of bases not matched to a gene: 20. The CDR3 consists of 20 residues. The germline V gene encodes CDR1 SGHRS and CDR2 YFSETQ. In DNA form, the CDR3 reads TGCGCCAGCAGCTTTACGGTCGGCGGGGGGTTGGTGGACTCTTACAATGAGCAGTTCTTC. Its protein is CASSFTVGGGLVDSYNEQFF.

To note about this clone: One junction end disagrees with the germline gene, perhaps due to a read error. This chain connects TRBV4-1 to TRBJ1-5; D not certain. Germline V gene sequence: CDR1 MGHRA, CDR2 YSYEKL. CDR3 length: 14 residues. The CDR3 spells CASSPGYSKQPQHF. DNA of the CDR3: TGCGCCAGCAGCCCTGGCTACAGCAAACAGCCCCAGCATTTT.

The chain has TRBV11-3 and TRBJ2-1, with TRBD1 matching 8 bases. The CDR3 length is 15 residues. Germline V CDR1 and CDR2: SGHNT, YENEEA. V gave up 0 bases and J gave up 4 bases; unmatched junction bases: 2. DNA of the CDR3: TGTGCCAGCAGCTTAGACCAGGGGGCGTACAATGAGCAGTTCTTC. Its protein is CASSLDQGAYNEQFF.

This clone came up a few times. The chain combines TRBV19 with TRBJ2-7, with D perhaps TRBD2 (6 bases). Germline V gene lookup returns CDR1 LNHDA and CDR2 SQIVND (reference sequence). Trimming left V 4 bases short and J 4 bases short, with 14 bases between. This CDR3 is built from 14 residues. As DNA, the CDR3 is TGTGCCAGTAGTAAACTTCGGGGGAAGTACGAGCAGTACTTC. This sequence encodes CASSKLRGKYEQYF.

This chain connects TRBV2 to TRBJ1-2; 11 nucleotides align to TRBD1. The CDR3 is 15 residues long. CDR1 and CDR2 from the germline V gene are SNHLY and FYNNEI. Unmatched junction bases numbered 6, after V lost 1 base and J lost 8 bases. CDR3 loop: CASSEGLGQGGGYTF. CDR3 coding DNA: TGTGCCAGCAGTGAAGGACTGGGACAGGGGGGAGGCTACACCTTC.

The V gene is TRBV11-2, the J gene TRBJ1-2; TRBD1 matches 8 bases. There are 13 residues in the CDR3. From germline, CDR1 is SGHAT and CDR2 FQNNGV. V shed 5 bases, J shed 7 bases, and the junction held 6 bases outside the gene matches. The CDR3 DNA reads as TGTGCCAGCAGCCCCCGACAGGGGTCTGGCTACACCTTC. Translated: CASSPRQGSGYTF.

This chain links TRBV18 with TRBJ2-5; D remains ambiguous. With 6 bases removed from V and 2 bases from J, the gap between germline ends came to 10 bases. This CDR3 spans 13 amino acids. From germline, CDR1 is KGHSH and CDR2 LQKENI. CDR3 sequence: CASSLQQQETQYF. CDR3 DNA: TGTGCCAGCTCCTTACAACAACAAGAGACCCAGTACTTC.

The rearrangement links TRBV5-1 to TRBJ2-1; the match to TRBD2 covers 12 bases. The germline gives CDR1 SGHRS, CDR2 YFSETQ. V gave up 5 bases and J gave up 5 bases; unmatched junction bases: 5. The CDR3 totals 15 residues. CDR3 loop: CASSPGTSGHNEQFF. DNA of the CDR3: TGCGCCAGCAGTCCCGGGACTAGCGGGCACAATGAGCAGTTCTTC.

This clone turned up a few times. V is TRBV10-3 and J is TRBJ1-4; the match to TRBD1 covers 8 bases. The germline gives CDR1 ENHRY, CDR2 SYGVKD. This CDR3 is 15 amino acids long. V dropped 11 bases and J dropped 3; count of bases not matched to a gene: 11. The CDR3 is CASTGGNRANEKLFF. CDR3 nucleotides: TGTGCCTCCACAGGGGGGAATCGGGCTAATGAAAAACTGTTTTTT.

The chain carries TRBV6-1 and TRBJ1-3; maybe TRBD1 (6 bases). Germline V gene data show CDR1 as MNHNS and CDR2 as SASEGT. The CDR3 is made up of 16 amino acids. Deletions cut 0 bases from V and 4 bases from J, with 13 bases between. DNA of the CDR3: TGTGCCAGCAGTGAAGCGCAATGGGGGGGCGGAAACACCATATATTTT. Residues: CASSEAQWGGGNTIYF.